This T cell receptor beta chain was found in a study of blood T cell repertoires in COVID-19 (dated by TCRdb to 2020 to 2022). Turning to the overall study: Collaborator samples came from the United States, Italy and Spain and covered acute and convalescent phases of COVID-19. The prospective study material was composed of cDNA or gDNA derived from T cells, B-cell-depleted T cells, or PBMCs. HLA class I and class II types, where available, came from metadata supplied by the sample provider rather than from assay-based typing. The repertoires were made available in a free public database intended to serve as a resource for research on the immune response to SARS-CoV-2. Samples came from the ongoing ImmuneRACE study (first 160 participants) plus 1,254 subjects from 6 global collaborators. Deeply sampled blood TCRbeta repertoires from subjects exposed to, actively infected with, or recovered from COVID-19 were included in the dataset. The sample metadata nearly always contained a de-identified subject ID, COVID-19 status, age in years and sex. The full study reports these points: Clinical and demographic metadata were provided uncurated, with the amount varying by source and participant.

Collaborating institutions collected whole blood in K2EDTA tubes following their own protocols. For TCRbeta analysis, collaborator samples were shipped as frozen whole blood, as isolated PBMCs, or as DNA extracted from either sample type. On this clone: It lacks a known antigen. Per-nucleotide qualities are absent, and no much larger clonotype sits a single base away.

Taken from cysteine to phenylalanine, the CDR3 has 15 residues. Only the CDR3 part of the read is kept: 45 bases, read in frame from the first base. CDR1 MDHEN and CDR2 SYDVKM are derived from the germline V gene. V is cut by 10 bases and J by 5 bases, and the space between the germline ends is 18 bases. TCRbeta CDR3 regions were amplified from genomic DNA using the immunoSEQ Assay, a bias-controlled multiplex PCR. The paper's processing steps were these. Within the assay, amplification of reference gene primers was used to estimate how many nucleated cells each sample contained. To quantify the absolute abundance of each unique TCRbeta CDR3 rearrangement, sequence reads were collapsed and filtered. For each sample, productive Simpson clonality was calculated as the square root of Simpson's diversity index over productive rearrangements. Here the immuneACCESS table is served through TCRdb, limited to in-frame sequences with V and J called. Missing clones are a known gap in these copies; in checked studies unresolved V genes cover under half, and the rest lacks a known reason. From that table come the V and J calls and clone size; the DNA was used to work out D and trimming. Within this sample are hundreds of thousands of clones, with 70% to 90% of them counted one time only. In total, the top ten clones hold about 1.5% of the sample.

The TCR was taken from a woman younger than 45 with active or convalescent COVID-19. The chain uses TRBV28 and TRBJ1-6, and the D gene may be TRBD1, 6 bases matching. Sequenced material: peripheral blood. The DNA sequence is TGTGCCATCAATACCCCCTCAGGGGATAATTCACCCCTCCACTTT. Its protein product is CAINTPSGDNSPLHF. Beyond the CDR3, the reference TRBV28 and TRBJ1-6 genes provide the residues; the full variable domain reads: DVKVTQSSRYLVKRTGEKVFLECVQDMDHENMFWYRQDPGLGLRLIYFSYDVKMKEKGDIPEGYSVSREKKERFSLILESASTNQTSMYLCAINTPSGDNSPLHFGNGTRLTVT.